The T cell receptor beta chain under discussion was sequenced for a study of metastatic and nonmetastatic thyroid tumors. The wider study: Repertoire comparison spanned blood and tumor or nodule tissue of malignant and benign thyroid patients.

Each patient came to thyroid surgery without any prior treatment (of any kind). Germline CDR1 reads LGHNA; CDR2 reads YNFKEQ. This CDR3 spans 12 amino acids. TCRdb used MiXCR to call clones anew from the PCR reads. The sample contains about 35,000 clones, roughly 29% of which appear only once. For this clone: Compared with germline, one end of the junction differs, possibly owing to a read error.

The V gene is TRBV4-2, the J gene TRBJ2-7, with a possible D match to TRBD2 (5 bases). The receptor was isolated from a female donor with papillary thyroid cancer or a benign thyroid nodule (not recorded which). Some clones in this sample may be carry-over from other donors' samples. Sequencing was done on a sample of blood. CDR3 in amino acids: CTSSPSGYEQYF. As DNA, the CDR3 is TGTACCAGCAGCCCCAGCGGCTACGAGCAGTACTTC.